What follows is one T cell receptor (beta chain) and its context. This clone was detected only a few times. Its antigen remains unidentified. Per-base quality was not reported, and no clone a single base away is much larger than it. The germline V gene yields SGDLS for CDR1 and YYNGEE for CDR2. Relative to germline, V is 7 bases shorter and J is 7 bases shorter, with 14 bases between their ends. CDR3 length: 12 amino acids, cysteine to phenylalanine. Of the read, only the CDR3 DNA is kept; its 36 bases are in frame from base 1. This entry is derived from a study of blood T cell repertoires in COVID-19 (dated by TCRdb to between 2020 and 2021). In terms of the full investigation: Samples from collaborators originated in the United States, Italy and Spain and spanned both the acute and convalescent phases of COVID-19. Sample metadata almost always included a de-identified subject ID, COVID-19 status, age in years and sex. The samples were drawn from the first 160 participants of the ongoing ImmuneRACE study and from 950 to 1,500 subjects provided by 6 global collaborators. A freely available public database, intended as a resource for researchers studying the immune response to SARS-CoV-2, is where the repertoires were released. Where available, HLA class I and class II types were obtained from metadata supplied by the sample provider rather than from assay-based typing. The prospective study material was composed of cDNA or gDNA derived from T cells, B-cell-depleted T cells, or PBMCs. The dataset comprised deeply sampled blood TCRbeta repertoires from subjects exposed to, actively infected with, or recovered from COVID-19.

What the research found in general, with its limitations: The quantity of clinical and demographic metadata differed by source and by participant and was supplied without curation.

The immunoSEQ Assay, a bias-controlled multiplex PCR, was used to amplify TCRbeta CDR3 regions from genomic DNA. The authors' pipeline ran thus. The number of nucleated cells in each sample was estimated from the amplification of reference gene primers within the assay. To quantify the absolute abundance of each unique TCRbeta CDR3 rearrangement, sequence reads were collapsed and filtered. For each sample, productive Simpson clonality was calculated as the square root of Simpson's diversity index over productive rearrangements. This immuneACCESS table, as held by TCRdb, lists in-frame sequences with V and J called but not all clones. Of the missing ones, under half trace to an unresolved V gene in checked studies; the others have no known cause. That table furnishes V, J and clone size, whereas the DNA furnished D and trimming. The sample has about 90,000 clones on record, approximately 90% of them singletons. The ten largest clonotypes hold roughly 0.43% of the sample.

Collaborating institutions collected whole blood in K2EDTA tubes following their own protocols. For TCRbeta analysis, collaborator samples were shipped as frozen whole blood, as isolated PBMCs, or as DNA extracted from either sample type. The sample comprised peripheral blood. The chain uses TRBV9 and TRBJ1-1; there is no confident call for the D gene. The TCR originated in a man aged 55 to 70 with acute or convalescent COVID-19. The CDR3 loop reads CASGHPEGEAFF. In nucleotide form, the sequence is TGTGCCAGCGGCCACCCGGAGGGTGAAGCTTTCTTT.